The 19 T cell receptor beta chains below come from one sample, sequenced in a study of T cell responses to AZD1222 COVID-19 vaccine. TCRdb's copy holds only in-frame clones and misses some; the assay was immunoSEQ multiplex PCR. The sample contains roughly 130,000 clones, 70% to 90% of which appear only once. The sample in question was peripheral blood, obtained on day 0 of AZD1222 vaccination. Receptors were obtained from an adult in good health.

The V and J genes are TRBV5-5 and TRBJ2-5; the D gene is possibly TRBD2 (6 bases). Trimming removed 3 bases at V and 2 bases at J, with 17 bases between. The CDR3 is 16 amino acids. Germline CDR1 and CDR2: SGHKS and YYEKEE (reference sequence). Written as DNA, the CDR3 is TGTGCCAGCAGCTCCCATCAGGGAAGCGGGCAAGAGACCCAGTACTTC. Translating it yields CASSSHQGSGQETQYF.

CDR3 residues: CASSMGQDDNSPLHF. The CDR3 nucleotides are TGTGCCAGCAGCATGGGACAGGATGATAATTCACCCCTCCACTTT. This sequence joins TRBV21-1 and TRBJ1-6; the tabulated D call, TRBD1, remains unverified against the DNA. TRBV21-1 is a listed pseudogene. This CDR3 region has 15 residues.

The sample holds one count of this clone. This chain joins TRBV27 and TRBJ1-3, with D unclear. Germline V CDR1 and CDR2: MNHEY, SMNVEV (reference sequence). The CDR3 consists of 13 residues. The V end was cut by 7 bases, the J end by 0 bases, with 7 bases between. This CDR3 is CASTGDSGNTIYF. In DNA form, the CDR3 reads TGTGCCAGCACCGGCGACTCTGGAAACACCATATATTTT.

V gene TRBV6-5 combines with J gene TRBJ1-1; D uncertain. Per germline, CDR1 MNHEY and CDR2 SVGAGI. V lost 2 bases and J lost 9, with 13 bases in between. The CDR3 is 13 residues long. This chain's CDR3 is CASSYRQVGQAFF. The CDR3 coding sequence is TGTGCCAGCAGTTACAGGCAGGTTGGGCAAGCTTTCTTT.

The chain joins TRBV3-1 (or the pseudogene TRBV3-2) to TRBJ1-2, with 8 bases that match TRBD1. Germline values: CDR1 LGHDT, CDR2 YNNKEL (reference sequence). J lost 5 bases, V lost 6 bases, and 11 bases had no gene match. The CDR3 runs to 15 residues. The CDR3, as DNA: TGTGCCAGCAGTCGAGACAGGGGACGATCGTATGGCTACACCTTC. Encoded protein: CASSRDRGRSYGYTF.

The sample holds a few counts of this clone. The chain has TRBV28 and TRBJ1-6, with a weak D call TRBD1 (6 bases). The CDR3 runs 14 residues. V was clipped by 4 bases and J by 11 bases, with 15 bases between them. Germline CDR1 MDHEN, CDR2 SYDVKM. Here the CDR3 reads CASSSTGPTPPLHF. The DNA of the CDR3 is TGTGCCAGCAGTTCGACAGGACCCACCCCACCCCTCCACTTT.

The chain recombines TRBV7-2 with TRBJ1-6; D remains unclear. Germline loops: CDR1 SGHTA, CDR2 FQGNSA. The CDR3 sequence is 15 residues long. Trimming stripped 0 bases from V and 5 bases from J, with 8 bases between. The CDR3 nucleotides are TGTGCCAGCAGCTTAGCATTCGGGGATAATTCACCCCTCCACTTT. It encodes CASSLAFGDNSPLHF.

This clone has only one observation. This rearrangement joins TRBV5-4 to TRBJ2-5; the match to TRBD2 covers 8 bases. Germline lookup yields CDR1 SGHNT and CDR2 YYREEE (reference sequence). The J segment lost 3 bases and the V segment lost 0 bases, leaving 1 base of the junction unmatched. This CDR3 region has 14 residues. CDR3 DNA sequence: TGTGCCAGCAGCTTGGTGCGGGGGGAAGAGACCCAGTACTTC. It is translated as CASSLVRGEETQYF.

This chain joins TRBV4-1 and TRBJ2-5; TRBD1 agrees at 7 bases. In germline, CDR1 is MGHRA, CDR2 YSYEKL. This CDR3 comprises 15 residues. Trimming took 2 bases from V and 3 from J; bases not matched to a gene: 6. The CDR3 nucleotides are TGCGCCAGCAGCCAACCCCACAGGGGAGAAGAGACCCAGTACTTC. This gives the protein CASSQPHRGEETQYF.

The V gene is TRBV6-4, the J gene TRBJ1-2; no firm D call. This CDR3 spans 12 amino acids. The V and J ends lost 2 bases and 9 bases respectively, with 10 bases between them. The germline gives CDR1 MRHNA, CDR2 SNTAGT. CDR3 in DNA: TGTGCCAGCAGTGACGCGGTCGGACGCTACACCTTC. It yields the protein CASSDAVGRYTF.

The J gene is TRBJ1-1, the V gene TRBV5-1, with TRBD1 matching over 8 bases. Per germline, CDR1 SGHRS and CDR2 YFSETQ. The CDR3 is 13 amino acids. J gave up 4 bases and V 7 bases, and 6 bases lay outside the gene matches. CDR3 bases: TGCGCCAGCTTGACAGGGGTAGGCACTGAAGCTTTCTTT. Translated: CASLTGVGTEAFF.

This clone was detected once. The chain carries TRBV2 and TRBJ1-3; D unclear. This CDR3 is 14 amino acids long. The V gene lost 8 bases and the J gene lost 5 bases, with 16 bases spanning the gap. CDR1 SNHLY and CDR2 FYNNEI come from the germline V gene. The CDR3 sequence is CASLGRESRNTIYF. The CDR3 DNA sequence: TGTGCCAGCTTGGGCCGAGAAAGCAGAAACACCATATATTTT.

Only one count was recorded for this clone. CDR3 bases: TGTGCCAGCAGTGCCGACAGGGGGTTTCGCTTAAACACCATATATTTT. It codes for CASSADRGFRLNTIYF. The rearrangement uses TRBV25-1 and TRBJ1-3; 9 bases map to TRBD1. The ends lost 4 bases at V and 6 bases at J; junction bases unmatched: 10. Germline lookup yields CDR1 MGHDK and CDR2 SYGVNS. The CDR3 consists of 16 residues.

This chain joins TRBV7-2 and TRBJ1-4; D gene ambiguous. Germline CDR1 reads SGHTA; CDR2 reads FQGNSA. CDR3 length: 14 residues. The ends were cut back, 0 bases at V and 4 bases at J, with 6 bases in the middle. CDR3 DNA sequence: TGTGCCAGCAGCTTAGCGGGATATAATGAAAAACTGTTTTTT. It encodes CASSLAGYNEKLFF. The full variable domain, in which reference TRBV7-2 and TRBJ1-4 provide the parts outside the CDR3, is GAGVSQSPSNKVTEKGKDVELRCDPISGHTALYWYRQSLGQGLEFLIYFQGNSAPDKSGLPSDRFSAERTGGSVSTLTIQRTQQEDSAVYLCASSLAGYNEKLFFGSGTQLSVL.

Worth noting for this clone: Different DNA sequences within this sample yield the same CDR3. J is TRBJ1-6 and V is TRBV18; D may be TRBD1 (6 bases). CDR3 size: 13 residues. Per the germline V gene, CDR1 is KGHSH and CDR2 is LQKENI. V lost 6 bases and J 7 bases, leaving 10 bases between the germline ends. CDR3 bases: TGTGCCAGCTCGCCTGGACAGAATTCACCCCTCCACTTT. Protein: CASSPGQNSPLHF.

This clone appeared a single time. The chain has TRBV7-3 and TRBJ1-5; D remains ambiguous. The V end lost 5 bases, the J end lost 0 bases, and 11 bases lay between the germline ends. The CDR3 covers 15 residues. Germline loops: CDR1 SGHTA, CDR2 FQGTGA. CDR3 nucleotides: TGTGCCAGCAGCCCACATGTGCTTAGCAATCAGCCCCAGCATTTT. Residues: CASSPHVLSNQPQHF. Together with reference TRBV7-3 and TRBJ1-5, the CDR3 gives the full variable domain: GAGVSQTPSNKVTEKGKYVELRCDPISGHTALYWYRQSLGQGPEFLIYFQGTGAADDSGLPNDRFFAVRPEGSVSTLKIQRTERGDSAVYLCASSPHVLSNQPQHFGDGTRLSIL.

A few counts support this clone. V is TRBV6-2 or TRBV6-3 and J is TRBJ2-5; D is possibly TRBD2 (5 bases). The germline V and J ends were trimmed by 6 bases and 4 bases, with 18 bases remaining between them. The CDR3 loop spans 15 amino acids. Germline lookup yields CDR1 MNHEY and CDR2 SVGEGT. The CDR3 sequence: CASSTAGVARETQYF. As DNA, the CDR3 is TGTGCCAGCAGCACAGCCGGGGTGGCCAGAGAGACCCAGTACTTC.

This clone came up once. The chain recombines TRBV5-4 with TRBJ1-2; D is undetermined. The CDR3 is 16 amino acids. Germline V gene data show CDR1 as SGHNT and CDR2 as YYREEE (reference sequence). The ends were cut back, 4 bases at V and 4 bases at J, with 20 bases in the middle. The chain's CDR3 is CASSPAGGKHLYGYTF. The CDR3 DNA reads as TGTGCCAGCAGCCCCGCGGGAGGGAAGCATCTCTATGGCTACACCTTC.

In regard to this clone: Other DNA variants within this sample encode the same CDR3. The V call is TRBV11-1, the J call TRBJ1-2; a possible D gene is TRBD1 (5 bases). This CDR3 comprises 14 residues. The germline V gene has CDR1 SGHAT and CDR2 FQDESV (reference sequence). The germline V and J ends were trimmed by 5 bases and 8 bases, with 18 bases remaining between them. The CDR3, as DNA: TGTGCCAGCAGCCAACAGGACATAACGAGGGGCTACACCTTC. It translates to CASSQQDITRGYTF.